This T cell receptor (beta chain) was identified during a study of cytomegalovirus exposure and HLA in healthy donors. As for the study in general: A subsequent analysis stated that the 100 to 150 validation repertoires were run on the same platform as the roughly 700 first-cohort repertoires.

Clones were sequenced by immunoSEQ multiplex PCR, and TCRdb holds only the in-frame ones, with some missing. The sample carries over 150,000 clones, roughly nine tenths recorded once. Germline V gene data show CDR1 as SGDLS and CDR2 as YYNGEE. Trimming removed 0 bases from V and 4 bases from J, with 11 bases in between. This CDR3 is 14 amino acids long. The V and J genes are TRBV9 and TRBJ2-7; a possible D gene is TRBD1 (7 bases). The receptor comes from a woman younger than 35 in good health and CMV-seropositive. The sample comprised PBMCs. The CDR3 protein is CASSVGPGGYEQYF. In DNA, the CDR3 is TGTGCCAGCAGCGTAGGACCAGGGGGGTACGAGCAGTACTTC.